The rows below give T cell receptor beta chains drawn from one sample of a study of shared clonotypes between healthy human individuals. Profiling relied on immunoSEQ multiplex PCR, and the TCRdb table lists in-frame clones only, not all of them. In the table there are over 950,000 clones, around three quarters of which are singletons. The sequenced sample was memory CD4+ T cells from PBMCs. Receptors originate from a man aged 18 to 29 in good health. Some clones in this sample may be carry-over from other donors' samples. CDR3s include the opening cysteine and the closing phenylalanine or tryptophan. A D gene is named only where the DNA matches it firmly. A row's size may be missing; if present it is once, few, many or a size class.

CDR3aa: CASKDRGTGELFF
CDR3nt: TGTGCCAGCAAGGACAGGGGGACCGGGGAGCTGTTTTTT
len: 13
v_gene: TRBV6-1
abundance: NA
j_gene: TRBJ2-2
d_gene: TRBD1

CDR3aa: CASVLATRAGRGNQPQHF
CDR3nt: TGTGCCAGCGTCCTGGCGACCAGGGCGGGTAGAGGCAATCAGCCCCAGCATTTT
len: 18
v_gene: TRBV28
abundance: NA
j_gene: TRBJ1-5
d_gene: NA

CDR3aa: CASRFNTGVRRAGYTF
CDR3nt: TGTGCCAGCAGATTCAACACAGGGGTTAGGAGGGCTGGCTACACCTTC
len: 16
v_gene: TRBV11-2
abundance: NA
j_gene: TRBJ1-2
d_gene: TRBD1

CDR3aa: CASSQGLAGRSSYEQYF
CDR3nt: TGTGCCAGCAGCCAGGGACTAGCGGGGCGAAGCTCCTACGAGCAGTACTTC
len: 17
v_gene: TRBV27
abundance: NA
j_gene: TRBJ2-7
d_gene: TRBD2

CDR3aa: CASSVDGAGSYEQYF
CDR3nt: TGTGCCAGCAGTGTAGACGGCGCCGGATCCTACGAGCAGTACTTC
len: 15
v_gene: TRBV7-3
abundance: NA
j_gene: TRBJ2-7
d_gene: NA

CDR3aa: CASRAGRANVLTF
CDR3nt: TGTGCCAGCAGGGCAGGCCGGGCCAACGTCCTGACTTTC
len: 13
v_gene: TRBV2
abundance: NA
j_gene: TRBJ2-6
d_gene: NA

CDR3aa: CASNNLGGRSLEQYF
CDR3nt: TGTGCCAGCAACAACCTGGGGGGGAGGTCACTCGAGCAGTACTTC
len: 15
v_gene: TRBV5-5
abundance: few
j_gene: TRBJ2-7
d_gene: TRBD2

CDR3aa: CASSVVSTSQGEQYF
CDR3nt: TGTGCCAGCAGCGTAGTAAGTACCAGTCAGGGCGAGCAGTACTTC
len: 15
v_gene: TRBV9
abundance: NA
j_gene: TRBJ2-7
d_gene: NA

CDR3aa: CASSLKDSRYEQYF
CDR3nt: TGTGCCAGCAGCTTAAAGGACAGTCGCTACGAGCAGTACTTC
len: 14
v_gene: TRBV5-4
abundance: NA
j_gene: TRBJ2-7
d_gene: NA

CDR3aa: CASSLVGGEQYF
CDR3nt: TGTGCCAGCAGCTTAGTTGGCGGCGAGCAGTACTTC
len: 12
v_gene: TRBV11-1
abundance: NA
j_gene: TRBJ2-7
d_gene: NA

CDR3aa: CASSLMGGGHTEAFF
CDR3nt: TGTGCCAGCAGTTTAATGGGGGGCGGACACACTGAAGCTTTCTTT
len: 15
v_gene: TRBV28
abundance: NA
j_gene: TRBJ1-1
d_gene: NA

CDR3aa: CASSLGTGGNEKLFF
CDR3nt: TGTGCCAGCAGTTTGGGGACAGGGGGCAATGAAAAACTGTTTTTT
len: 15
v_gene: TRBV28
abundance: NA
j_gene: TRBJ1-4
d_gene: TRBD1

CDR3aa: CASSQTSDGSGNTIYF
CDR3nt: TGTGCCAGCTCACAAACCTCGGACGGCTCTGGAAACACCATATATTTT
len: 16
v_gene: TRBV18
abundance: NA
j_gene: TRBJ1-3
d_gene: NA

CDR3aa: CASSLLSSGRLYGSNEQFF
CDR3nt: TGTGCCAGCAGTTTATTGAGTAGCGGGAGGCTCTACGGCAGCAATGAGCAGTTCTTC
len: 19
v_gene: TRBV27
abundance: NA
j_gene: TRBJ2-1
d_gene: TRBD2

CDR3aa: CASSLVRHGGNEQFF
CDR3nt: TGTGCCAGCAGCTTAGTCAGACACGGTGGGAATGAGCAGTTCTTC
len: 15
v_gene: TRBV7-9
abundance: NA
j_gene: TRBJ2-1
d_gene: NA

CDR3aa: CASSNRLGNQPQHF
CDR3nt: TGTGCCAGCAGTAACAGGTTGGGCAATCAGCCCCAGCATTTT
len: 14
v_gene: TRBV2
abundance: NA
j_gene: TRBJ1-5
d_gene: NA

CDR3aa: CASGSGRESHEQYF
CDR3nt: TGTGCCAGCGGTAGCGGGAGGGAATCCCACGAGCAGTACTTC
len: 14
v_gene: TRBV6-5
abundance: NA
j_gene: TRBJ2-7
d_gene: TRBD2

CDR3aa: CASRQQPAGVDGYTF
CDR3nt: TGTGCCAGCAGACAACAGCCAGCAGGGGTGGATGGCTACACCTTC
len: 15
v_gene: TRBV11-2
abundance: NA
j_gene: TRBJ1-2
d_gene: NA

CDR3aa: CASSSNPSGRAPRYF
CDR3nt: TGTGCCAGCAGTTCAAATCCTAGCGGGAGGGCCCCCCGGTACTTC
len: 15
v_gene: TRBV7-6
abundance: NA
j_gene: TRBJ2-7
d_gene: TRBD2

CDR3aa: CASSLAPTNRDASGNTIYF
CDR3nt: TGTGCCAGCAGCTTAGCACCAACCAACCGGGACGCCTCTGGAAACACCATATATTTT
len: 19
v_gene: TRBV7-2
abundance: once
j_gene: TRBJ1-3
d_gene: NA

CDR3aa: CASSEQGMAETQYF
CDR3nt: TGTGCCAGCTCAGAACAGGGGATGGCAGAGACCCAGTACTTC
len: 14
v_gene: TRBV18
abundance: NA
j_gene: TRBJ2-5
d_gene: TRBD1

CDR3aa: CASSLGQSETQYF
CDR3nt: TGTGCCAGCAGTTTGGGACAGTCGGAGACCCAGTACTTC
len: 13
v_gene: TRBV6-6
abundance: NA
j_gene: TRBJ2-5
d_gene: TRBD1

CDR3aa: CASSSGGARSDTQYF
CDR3nt: TGTGCCAGCAGTTCGGGGGGCGCTCGATCAGATACGCAGTATTTT
len: 15
v_gene: TRBV28
abundance: NA
j_gene: TRBJ2-3
d_gene: NA

CDR3aa: CASSAPTGEGPKNTEAFF
CDR3nt: TGTGCCAGCAGTGCCCCGACAGGGGAGGGGCCTAAGAACACTGAAGCTTTCTTT
len: 18
v_gene: TRBV6-4
abundance: NA
j_gene: TRBJ1-1
d_gene: TRBD1

CDR3aa: CASSGLERRDRGRNTIYF
CDR3nt: TGTGCCAGCAGCGGCTTAGAAAGACGGGACAGGGGGAGAAACACCATATATTTT
len: 18
v_gene: TRBV11-2
abundance: NA
j_gene: TRBJ1-3
d_gene: TRBD1

CDR3aa: CAGWRESNTGELFF
CDR3nt: TGTGCCGGGTGGCGGGAGTCAAACACCGGGGAGCTGTTTTTT
len: 14
v_gene: TRBV7-9
abundance: NA
j_gene: TRBJ2-2
d_gene: TRBD2

CDR3aa: CASRTGANEKLFF
CDR3nt: TGTGCCAGCAGGACAGGGGCTAATGAAAAACTGTTTTTT
len: 13
v_gene: TRBV6-1
abundance: NA
j_gene: TRBJ1-4
d_gene: TRBD1

CDR3aa: CASSYRGGGYNEQFF
CDR3nt: TGTGCCAGCAGCTATCGGGGCGGGGGATACAATGAGCAGTTCTTC
len: 15
v_gene: TRBV7-8
abundance: NA
j_gene: TRBJ2-1
d_gene: TRBD2

CDR3aa: CASSPHPGQGAGNTIYF
CDR3nt: TGCGCCAGCAGCCCGCATCCGGGACAGGGTGCTGGAAACACCATATATTTT
len: 17
v_gene: TRBV5-1
abundance: NA
j_gene: TRBJ1-3
d_gene: TRBD1

CDR3aa: CSVDAGRTSGSSDTQYF
CDR3nt: TGCAGCGTTGATGCGGGTAGGACTAGCGGGAGTTCAGATACGCAGTATTTT
len: 17
v_gene: TRBV29-1
abundance: NA
j_gene: TRBJ2-3
d_gene: TRBD2

CDR3aa: CASSLQAGVDNEQFF
CDR3nt: TGTGCCAGCAGCTTACAAGCGGGAGTAGACAATGAGCAGTTCTTC
len: 15
v_gene: TRBV7-3
abundance: NA
j_gene: TRBJ2-1
d_gene: TRBD2

CDR3aa: CASSARPTSYEQYF
CDR3nt: TGTGCCAGCAGCGCGCGCCCGACGAGCTACGAGCAGTACTTC
len: 14
v_gene: TRBV9
abundance: NA
j_gene: TRBJ2-7
d_gene: NA

CDR3aa: CASSLRDASYEQYF
CDR3nt: TGTGCCAGCAGCTTGCGGGACGCCTCCTACGAGCAGTACTTC
len: 14
v_gene: TRBV7-9
abundance: few
j_gene: TRBJ2-7
d_gene: NA

CDR3aa: CASSFGVAVVGNEQFF
CDR3nt: TGTGCCAGCAGCTTTGGAGTAGCGGTAGTAGGGAATGAGCAGTTCTTC
len: 16
v_gene: TRBV5-5
abundance: NA
j_gene: TRBJ2-1
d_gene: NA

CDR3aa: CASSRGSGSRENIQYF
CDR3nt: TGTGCCAGCAGCCGGGGTAGCGGGAGCAGGGAAAACATTCAGTACTTC
len: 16
v_gene: TRBV14
abundance: NA
j_gene: TRBJ2-4
d_gene: TRBD2

CDR3aa: CASSPSSGTAYEQYF
CDR3nt: TGTGCCAGTAGTCCTTCCTCCGGGACAGCCTACGAGCAGTACTTC
len: 15
v_gene: TRBV19
abundance: NA
j_gene: TRBJ2-7
d_gene: TRBD1

CDR3aa: CASSFDRGSNEQYF
CDR3nt: TGTGCCAGCAGTTTTGACAGGGGCAGCAACGAGCAGTACTTC
len: 14
v_gene: TRBV6-5
abundance: NA
j_gene: TRBJ2-7
d_gene: TRBD1